The clone carrying this T cell receptor beta chain came up a few times. No antigen is known for it. The data originate from a study of blood T cells in healthy people across ages. Then a second PCR, running about 6 to 12 cycles, was carried out with a sample-barcoded 5' primer and a J-beta primer mix. Every single cDNA molecule received a tag from a template-switch adaptor with 12 random nucleotides. Every sample produced at least 2.5 million CDR3-containing paired-end reads. TCRdb reprocessed the 5' RACE reads with MiXCR, giving one entry per CDR3 protein. This table has some 1.6 million distinct CDR3 sequences, 30% to 40% appearing once. CDR3 size: 13 residues. Trimming took off 2 bases at V and 6 bases at J, with 8 bases between the two ends. From germline, CDR1 is DFQATT and CDR2 SNEGSKA (reference sequence). Findings and caveats of the study: Per million T cells, TCR beta diversity dropped roughly linearly as age increased.

The sequencing sample was made of blood. The rearrangement links TRBV20-1 to TRBJ1-6, with a weak D call TRBD1 (5 bases). The receptor was derived from a woman in her twenties or thirties in good health. The CDR3 reads CSARRDGNSPLHF. Here the CDR3 DNA reads TGCAGTGCTAGACGGGACGGTAATTCACCCCTCCACTTT.